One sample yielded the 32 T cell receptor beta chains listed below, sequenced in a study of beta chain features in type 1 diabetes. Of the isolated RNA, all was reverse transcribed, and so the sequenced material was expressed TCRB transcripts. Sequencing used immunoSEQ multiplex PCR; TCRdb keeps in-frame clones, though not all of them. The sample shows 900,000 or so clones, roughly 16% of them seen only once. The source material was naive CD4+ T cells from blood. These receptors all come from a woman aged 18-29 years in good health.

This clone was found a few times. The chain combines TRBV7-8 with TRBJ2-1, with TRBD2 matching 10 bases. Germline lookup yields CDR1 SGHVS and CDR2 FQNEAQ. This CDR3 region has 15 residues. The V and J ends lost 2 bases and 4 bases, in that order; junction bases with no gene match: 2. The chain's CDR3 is CASSLLAGAYNEQFF. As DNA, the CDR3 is TGTGCCAGCAGCTTACTAGCGGGAGCTTACAATGAGCAGTTCTTC.

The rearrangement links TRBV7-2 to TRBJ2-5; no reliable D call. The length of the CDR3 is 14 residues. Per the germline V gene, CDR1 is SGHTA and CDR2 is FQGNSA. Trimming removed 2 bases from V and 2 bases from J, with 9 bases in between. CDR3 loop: CASSLFSLQETQYF. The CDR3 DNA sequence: TGTGCCAGCAGCTTATTCAGCCTACAAGAGACCCAGTACTTC. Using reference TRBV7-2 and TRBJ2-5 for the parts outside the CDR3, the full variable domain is GAGVSQSPSNKVTEKGKDVELRCDPISGHTALYWYRQSLGQGLEFLIYFQGNSAPDKSGLPSDRFSAERTGGSVSTLTIQRTQQEDSAVYLCASSLFSLQETQYFGPGTRLLVL.

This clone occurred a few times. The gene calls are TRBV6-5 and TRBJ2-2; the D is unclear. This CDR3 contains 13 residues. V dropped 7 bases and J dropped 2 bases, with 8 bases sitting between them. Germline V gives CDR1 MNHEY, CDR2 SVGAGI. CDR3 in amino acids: CASMARNTGELFF. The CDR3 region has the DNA TGTGCCAGCATGGCCCGAAACACCGGGGAGCTGTTTTTT.

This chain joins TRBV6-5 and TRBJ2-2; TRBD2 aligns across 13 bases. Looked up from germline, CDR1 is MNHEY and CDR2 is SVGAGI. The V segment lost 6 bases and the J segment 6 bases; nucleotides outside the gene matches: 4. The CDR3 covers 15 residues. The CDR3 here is CASRRTSGSAGELFF. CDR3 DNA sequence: TGTGCCAGCAGACGGACTAGCGGGAGTGCCGGGGAGCTGTTTTTT.

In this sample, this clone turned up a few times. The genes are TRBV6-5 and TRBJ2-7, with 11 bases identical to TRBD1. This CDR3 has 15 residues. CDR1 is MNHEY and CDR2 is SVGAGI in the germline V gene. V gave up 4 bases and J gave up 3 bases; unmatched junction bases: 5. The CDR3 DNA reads TGTGCCAGCAGTTCCGCAGGGACAGGGGGCTACGAGCAGTACTTC. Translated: CASSSAGTGGYEQYF.

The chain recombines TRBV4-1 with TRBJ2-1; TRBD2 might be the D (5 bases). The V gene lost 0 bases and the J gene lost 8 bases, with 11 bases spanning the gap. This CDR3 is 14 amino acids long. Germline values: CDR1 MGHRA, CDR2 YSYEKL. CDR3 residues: CASSQDGVGDEQFF. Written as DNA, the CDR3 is TGCGCCAGCAGCCAAGATGGGGTCGGGGATGAGCAGTTCTTC.

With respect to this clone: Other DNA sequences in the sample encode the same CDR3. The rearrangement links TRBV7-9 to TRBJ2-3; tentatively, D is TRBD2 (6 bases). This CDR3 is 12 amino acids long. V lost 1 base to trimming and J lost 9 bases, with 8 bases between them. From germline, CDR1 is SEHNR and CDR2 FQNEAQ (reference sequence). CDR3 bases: TGTGCCAGCAGCTTAGGGCTAGCGACGCAGTATTTT. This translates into CASSLGLATQYF.

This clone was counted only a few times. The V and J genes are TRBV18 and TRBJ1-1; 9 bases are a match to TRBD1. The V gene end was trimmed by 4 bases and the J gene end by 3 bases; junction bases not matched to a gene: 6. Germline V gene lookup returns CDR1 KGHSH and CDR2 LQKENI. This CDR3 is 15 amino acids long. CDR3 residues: CASSRDGTGHTEAFF. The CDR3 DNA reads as TGTGCCAGCTCACGAGACGGGACAGGGCACACTGAAGCTTTCTTT.

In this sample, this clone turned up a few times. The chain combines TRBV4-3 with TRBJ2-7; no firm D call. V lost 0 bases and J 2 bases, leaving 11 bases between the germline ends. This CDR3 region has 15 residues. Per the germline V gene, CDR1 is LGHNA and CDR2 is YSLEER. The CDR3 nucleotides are TGCGCCAGCAGCCAAGATTTCCAGGCGACCTACGAGCAGTACTTC. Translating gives CASSQDFQATYEQYF.

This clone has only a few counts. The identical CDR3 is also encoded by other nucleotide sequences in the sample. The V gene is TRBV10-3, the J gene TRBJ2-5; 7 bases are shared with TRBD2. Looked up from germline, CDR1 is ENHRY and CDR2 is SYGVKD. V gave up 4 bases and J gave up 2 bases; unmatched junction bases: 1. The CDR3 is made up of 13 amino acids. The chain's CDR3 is CAISGREQETQYF. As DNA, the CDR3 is TGTGCCATCAGTGGGCGGGAGCAAGAGACCCAGTACTTC.

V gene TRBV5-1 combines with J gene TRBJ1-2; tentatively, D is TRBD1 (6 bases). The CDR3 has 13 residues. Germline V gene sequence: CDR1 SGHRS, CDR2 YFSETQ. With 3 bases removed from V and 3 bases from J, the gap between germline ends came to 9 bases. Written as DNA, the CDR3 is TGCGCCAGCAGCTCGGACAGACACTATGGCTACACCTTC. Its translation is CASSSDRHYGYTF.

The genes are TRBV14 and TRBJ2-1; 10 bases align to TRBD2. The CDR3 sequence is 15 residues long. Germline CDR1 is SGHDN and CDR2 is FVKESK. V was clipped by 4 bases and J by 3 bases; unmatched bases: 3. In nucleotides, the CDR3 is TGTGCCAGCAGCCTCAGGACTAGCGGCTACAATGAGCAGTTCTTC. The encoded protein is CASSLRTSGYNEQFF. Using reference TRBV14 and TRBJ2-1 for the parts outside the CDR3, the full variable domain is EAGVTQFPSHSVIEKGQTVTLRCDPISGHDNLYWYRRVMGKEIKFLLHFVKESKQDESGMPNNRFLAERTGGTYSTLKVQPAELEDSGVYFCASSLRTSGYNEQFFGPGTRLTVL.

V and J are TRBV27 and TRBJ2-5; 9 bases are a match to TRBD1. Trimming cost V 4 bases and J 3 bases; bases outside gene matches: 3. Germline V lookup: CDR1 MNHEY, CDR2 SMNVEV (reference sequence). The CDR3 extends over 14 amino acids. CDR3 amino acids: CASSSQGAEETQYF. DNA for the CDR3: TGTGCCAGCAGTTCACAGGGGGCCGAAGAGACCCAGTACTTC.

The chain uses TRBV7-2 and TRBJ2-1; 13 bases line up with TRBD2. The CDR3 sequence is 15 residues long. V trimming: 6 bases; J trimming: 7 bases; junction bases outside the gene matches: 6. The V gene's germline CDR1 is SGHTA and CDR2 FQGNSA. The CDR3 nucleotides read TGTGCCAGCAGAAGACTAGCGGGAGGCGGGAATGAGCAGTTCTTC. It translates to CASRRLAGGGNEQFF.

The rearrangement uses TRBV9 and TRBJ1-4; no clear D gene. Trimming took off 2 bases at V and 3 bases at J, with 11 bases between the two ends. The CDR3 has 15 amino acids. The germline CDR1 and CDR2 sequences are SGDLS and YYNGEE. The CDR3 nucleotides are TGTGCCAGCAGCGTGGGGATAGTAGCTAATGAAAAACTGTTTTTT. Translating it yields CASSVGIVANEKLFF. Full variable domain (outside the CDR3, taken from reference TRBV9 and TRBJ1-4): DSGVTQTPKHLITATGQRVTLRCSPRSGDLSVYWYQQSLDQGLQFLIQYYNGEERAKGNILERFSAQQFPDLHSELNLSSLELGDSALYFCASSVGIVANEKLFFGSGTQLSVL.

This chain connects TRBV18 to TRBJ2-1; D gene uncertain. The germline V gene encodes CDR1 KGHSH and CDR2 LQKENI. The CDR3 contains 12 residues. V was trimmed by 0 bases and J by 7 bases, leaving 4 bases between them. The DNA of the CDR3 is TGTGCCAGCTCACCACCGGTAAATGAGCAGTTCTTC. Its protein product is CASSPPVNEQFF.

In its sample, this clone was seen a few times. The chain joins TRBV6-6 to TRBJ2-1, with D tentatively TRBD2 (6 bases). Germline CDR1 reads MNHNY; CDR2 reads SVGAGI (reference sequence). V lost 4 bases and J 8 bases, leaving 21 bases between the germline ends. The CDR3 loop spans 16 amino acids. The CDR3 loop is CASSSASAGEGDEQFF. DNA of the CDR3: TGTGCCAGCAGTTCCGCTAGCGCCGGAGAGGGCGATGAGCAGTTCTTC.

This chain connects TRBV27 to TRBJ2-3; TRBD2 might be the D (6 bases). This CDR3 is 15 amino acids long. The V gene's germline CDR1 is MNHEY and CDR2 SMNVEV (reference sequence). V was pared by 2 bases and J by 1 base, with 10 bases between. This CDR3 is CASSLGGLGTDTQYF. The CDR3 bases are TGTGCCAGCAGTTTAGGAGGGTTGGGCACAGATACGCAGTATTTT.

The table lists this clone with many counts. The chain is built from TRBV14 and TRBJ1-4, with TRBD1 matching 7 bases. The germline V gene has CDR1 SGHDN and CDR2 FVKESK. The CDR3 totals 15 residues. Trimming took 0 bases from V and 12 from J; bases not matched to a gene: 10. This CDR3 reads CASSQETGATRELFF. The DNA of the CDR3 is TGTGCCAGCAGCCAAGAAACAGGGGCCACGCGGGAACTGTTTTTT.

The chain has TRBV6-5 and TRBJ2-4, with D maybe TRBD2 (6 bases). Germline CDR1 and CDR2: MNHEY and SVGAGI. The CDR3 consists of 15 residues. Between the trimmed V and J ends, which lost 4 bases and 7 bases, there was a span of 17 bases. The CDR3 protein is CASSSRRGFGNIQYF. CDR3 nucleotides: TGTGCCAGCAGTTCACGCCGGGGGTTCGGGAACATTCAGTACTTC.

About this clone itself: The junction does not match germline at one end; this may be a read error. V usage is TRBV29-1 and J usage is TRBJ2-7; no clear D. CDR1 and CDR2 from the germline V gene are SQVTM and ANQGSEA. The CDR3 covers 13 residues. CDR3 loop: CSVVSFYSHEQYF. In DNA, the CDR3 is TGCAGCGTTGTAAGCTTCTACTCCCACGAGCAGTACTTC.

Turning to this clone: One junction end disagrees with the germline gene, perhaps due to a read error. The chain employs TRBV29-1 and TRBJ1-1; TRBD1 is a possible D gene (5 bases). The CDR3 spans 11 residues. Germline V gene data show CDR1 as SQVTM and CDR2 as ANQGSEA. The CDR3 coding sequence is TGCAGCGTTGGGGGGAACCCTGAAGCTTTCTTT. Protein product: CSVGGNPEAFF. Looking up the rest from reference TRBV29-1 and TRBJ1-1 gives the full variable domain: SAVISQKPSRDICQRGTSLTIQCQVDSQVTMMFWYRQQPGQSLTLIATANQGSEATYESGFVIDKFPISRPNLTFSTLTVSNMSPEDSSIYLCSVGGNPEAFFGQGTRLTVV.

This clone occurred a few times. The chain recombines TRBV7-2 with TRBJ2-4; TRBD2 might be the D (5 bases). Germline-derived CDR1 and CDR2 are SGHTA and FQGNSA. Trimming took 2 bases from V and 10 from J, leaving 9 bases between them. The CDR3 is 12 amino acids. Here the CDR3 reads CASSLSRGIQYF. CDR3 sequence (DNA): TGTGCCAGCAGCTTAAGTAGAGGGATTCAGTACTTC.

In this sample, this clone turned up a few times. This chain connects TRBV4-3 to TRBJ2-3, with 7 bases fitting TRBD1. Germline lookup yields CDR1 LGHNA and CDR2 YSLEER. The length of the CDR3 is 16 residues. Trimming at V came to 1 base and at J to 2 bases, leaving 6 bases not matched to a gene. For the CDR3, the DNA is TGCGCCAGCAGCCAAGGTACAGGGGCCTCCACAGATACGCAGTATTTT. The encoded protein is CASSQGTGASTDTQYF.

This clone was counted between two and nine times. The DNA for the CDR3 is TGTGCCAGCAGCTTAAACTCGGGTGGTGAAGCTTTCTTT. Amino acid sequence: CASSLNSGGEAFF. The V gene is TRBV7-3, the J gene TRBJ1-1, with no clear D. CDR1 and CDR2 (germline): SGHTA, FQGTGA. Trimming stripped 1 base from V and 7 bases from J, with 10 bases between. This CDR3 has 13 amino acids.

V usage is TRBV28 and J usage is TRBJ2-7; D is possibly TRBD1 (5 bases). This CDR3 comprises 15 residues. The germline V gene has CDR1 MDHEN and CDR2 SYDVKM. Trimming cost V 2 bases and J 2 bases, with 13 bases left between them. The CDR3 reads CASSLVSGATYEQYF. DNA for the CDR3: TGTGCCAGCAGTTTAGTTTCTGGGGCGACCTACGAGCAGTACTTC. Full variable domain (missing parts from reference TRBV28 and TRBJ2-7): DVKVTQSSRYLVKRTGEKVFLECVQDMDHENMFWYRQDPGLGLRLIYFSYDVKMKEKGDIPEGYSVSREKKERFSLILESASTNQTSMYLCASSLVSGATYEQYFGPGTRLTVT.

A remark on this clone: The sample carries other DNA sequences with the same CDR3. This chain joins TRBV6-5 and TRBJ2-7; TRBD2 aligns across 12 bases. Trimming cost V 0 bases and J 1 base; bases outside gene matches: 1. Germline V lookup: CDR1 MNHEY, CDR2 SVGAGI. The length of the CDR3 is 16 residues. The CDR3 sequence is CASSYSGTSGSYEQYF. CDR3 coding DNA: TGTGCCAGCAGTTACTCCGGGACTAGCGGGTCCTACGAGCAGTACTTC.

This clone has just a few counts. The CDR3 DNA follows: TGTGCCAGCAGTGAAGCACTCAGACAGCTGAATGGCTACACCTTC. Protein product: CASSEALRQLNGYTF. The gene calls are TRBV6-1 and TRBJ1-2, with a possible D match to TRBD1 (5 bases). The V gene's germline CDR1 is MNHNS and CDR2 SASEGT. V lost 0 bases to trimming and J lost 6 bases, with 14 bases between them. The CDR3 covers 15 residues.

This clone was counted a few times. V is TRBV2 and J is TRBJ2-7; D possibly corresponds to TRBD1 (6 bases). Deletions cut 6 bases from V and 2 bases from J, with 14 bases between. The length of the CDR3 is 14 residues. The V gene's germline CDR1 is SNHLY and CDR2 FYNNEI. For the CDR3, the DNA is TGTGCCAGCAGCCTACAGGGTATTACCTACGAGCAGTACTTC. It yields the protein CASSLQGITYEQYF.

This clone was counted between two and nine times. This CDR3 reads CASSLHWTADTQYF. The CDR3, as DNA: TGTGCCAGCAGCCTGCACTGGACAGCCGATACGCAGTATTTT. The rearrangement links TRBV27 to TRBJ2-3, with a weak D call TRBD1 (6 bases). Germline V gene sequence: CDR1 MNHEY, CDR2 SMNVEV (reference sequence). V lost 6 bases and J lost 6, with 16 bases in between. CDR3 length: 14 amino acids.

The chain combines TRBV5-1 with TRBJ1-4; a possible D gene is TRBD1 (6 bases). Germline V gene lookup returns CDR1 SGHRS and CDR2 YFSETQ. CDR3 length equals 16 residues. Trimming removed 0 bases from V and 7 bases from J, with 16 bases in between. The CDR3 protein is CASSLEVGALSEKLFF. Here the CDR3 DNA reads TGCGCCAGCAGCTTGGAGGTGGGGGCCCTTAGTGAAAAACTGTTTTTT.

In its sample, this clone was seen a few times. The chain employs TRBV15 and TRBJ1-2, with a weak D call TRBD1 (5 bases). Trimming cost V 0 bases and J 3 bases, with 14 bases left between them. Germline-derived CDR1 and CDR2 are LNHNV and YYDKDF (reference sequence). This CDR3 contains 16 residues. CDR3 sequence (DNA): TGTGCCACCAGCAGAGATCTACGGGGGGGATACTATGGCTACACCTTC. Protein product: CATSRDLRGGYYGYTF. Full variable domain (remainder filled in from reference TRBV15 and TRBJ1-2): DAMVIQNPRYQVTQFGKPVTLSCSQTLNHNVMYWYQQKSSQAPKLLFHYYDKDFNNEADTPDNFQSRRPNTSFCFLDIRSPGLGDTAMYLCATSRDLRGGYYGYTFGSGTRLTVV.